These T cell receptor beta chains were read from a single sample in a study of blood T cell repertoires in COVID-19. The assay was immunoSEQ multiplex PCR, and TCRdb's table has in-frame clones only and misses some. The sample consists of some 80,000 clones, around nine tenths of them appearing once. Sequencing was carried out using peripheral blood. These receptors were collected from a human donor in a cohort sampled during active COVID-19. Each CDR3 is given with its conserved first and last residue. D genes are given only for firm matches. Some rows have no size entry. The others give once, few or many, or a class for an expanded clone.

j_call clone_size d_call v_call cdr3_nt cdr3_aa
TRBJ1-4 - - TRBV4-2 TGTGCCAGCAGCCAAGACTGGGCAGTAAATGAAAAACTGTTTTTT CASSQDWAVNEKLFF
TRBJ1-1 - - TRBV11-3 TGTGCCAGCAGAAGGGGGACGGACACTGAAGCTTTCTTT CASRRGTDTEAFF
TRBJ1-5 few - TRBV4-3 TGCGCCAGCAGCCCTGAAGGGAGTCAGCCCCAGCATTTT CASSPEGSQPQHF
TRBJ2-3 - TRBD2 TRBV3-1/TRBV3-2 TGTGCCAGCAGCGCCGTAGCGGGAGCTATTGCAGATACGCAGTATTTT CASSAVAGAIADTQYF
TRBJ2-5 once - TRBV27 TGTGCCAGCAGCCTGATCGGCCAAGAGACCCAGTACTTC CASSLIGQETQYF
TRBJ2-3 - - TRBV2 TGTGCCAGCAGTGCGGTCACCAGCACAGATACGCAGTATTTT CASSAVTSTDTQYF
TRBJ2-7 few TRBD1 TRBV5-1 TGCGCCAGCAGCTTGCAGGGACAGGGCTACTCCTACGAGCAGTACTTC CASSLQGQGYSYEQYF
TRBJ2-1 - - TRBV10-3 TGTGCCATCAGTGAAGACTCTTTCCTCAATGAGCAGTTCTTC CAISEDSFLNEQFF
TRBJ2-1 - TRBD1 TRBV7-2 TGTGCCAGCAGCTCGACAGGGGTTGAGCAGTTCTTC CASSSTGVEQFF
TRBJ1-5 - TRBD1 TRBV6-1 TGTGCCAGCAGTGAACCTCGCGCACCGGACAGGTCTCAACAGCCCCAGCATTTT CASSEPRAPDRSQQPQHF
TRBJ2-3 - - TRBV29-1 TGCAGCGTTATTGGCGGGGCCGCCACAGATACGCAGTATTTT CSVIGGAATDTQYF
TRBJ2-3 - TRBD2 TRBV3-1/TRBV3-2 TGTGCCAGCAGCCAAGATTGGGGGGGAGATACGCAGTATTTT CASSQDWGGDTQYF
TRBJ1-5 few - TRBV7-2 TGTGCCAGCAATCCAACAGGGTCCGAGCAGCCCCAGCATTTT CASNPTGSEQPQHF
TRBJ1-2 - - TRBV6-5 TGTGCCCTTTGGTCAGGTACCCGCCATGGCTACACCTTC CALWSGTRHGYTF
TRBJ2-1 - TRBD1 TRBV6-5 TGTGCCGGCCGGACAGGGGGCTGGAATGAGCAGTTCTTC CAGRTGGWNEQFF
TRBJ2-7 - - TRBV7-9 TGTGCCAGCAGCTCGCCCGAGACTGCCTACGAGCAGTACTTC CASSSPETAYEQYF
TRBJ2-2 few TRBD1 TRBV2 TGTGCCAGTGGCAGGGGGACCGGGGAGCTGTTTTTT CASGRGTGELFF
TRBJ2-7 - - TRBV9 TGTGCCAGCAGTCGGGGTATCACCTACGAGCAGTACTTC CASSRGITYEQYF
TRBJ1-4 - - TRBV4-2 TGTGCCAGCAGCCAAGATCCAGAAAAACTGTTTTTT CASSQDPEKLFF
TRBJ2-3 - TRBD2 TRBV4-1 TGCGCCAGCAGCCATTGGACTAGCGGGGGCACAGATACGCAGTATTTT CASSHWTSGGTDTQYF
TRBJ2-2 - - TRBV7-2 TGTGCCAGCAGCTTAGGGCAGGGTAGCAGGGAGCTGTTTTTT CASSLGQGSRELFF
TRBJ1-2 - TRBD1 TRBV20-1 TGCAGTGCCAGTGACAGGGGAGAGGCCTACACCTTC CSASDRGEAYTF
TRBJ1-1 once - TRBV11-1 TGTGCCAGCAGTACCACAGGGCTGAACACTGAAGCTTTCTTT CASSTTGLNTEAFF
TRBJ2-3 - TRBD2 TRBV10-2 TGCGCCAGCAGGCCCGCCGGGACTAGCGGGAGTACAGATACGCAGTATTTT CASRPAGTSGSTDTQYF
TRBJ1-1 once - TRBV7-9 TGTGCCAGCAGCCCCGGGAACGCTGAAGCTTTCTTT CASSPGNAEAFF
TRBJ2-3 - TRBD2 TRBV7-9 TGTGCCAGCAGCTCGGGCCTGCTAGCGGGAGGGGAAACAGATACGCAGTATTTT CASSSGLLAGGETDTQYF
TRBJ2-3 once TRBD2 TRBV6-5 TGTGCCGGAACCTCCGGGACTAGCAGCACAGATACGCAGTATTTT CAGTSGTSSTDTQYF
TRBJ1-3 - TRBD1 TRBV10-3 TGTGCCATCAGTGAGCACACAGGGGCGAGCACCATATATTTT CAISEHTGASTIYF
TRBJ1-1 - - TRBV28 TGTGCCAGCATCTGGAGCACTGAAGCTTTCTTT CASIWSTEAFF
TRBJ2-7 few - TRBV7-8 TGTGCCAGCAGCTTAGATTGGGGGGCCTACGAGCAGTACTTC CASSLDWGAYEQYF
TRBJ1-4 - TRBD1 TRBV9 TGTGCCAGCAGCGCCTTGACAGGGGGAAGTGAAAAACTGTTTTTT CASSALTGGSEKLFF
TRBJ2-7 - - TRBV6-5 TGTGCCAGCAGACGGGGAGTCTACGAGCAGTACTTC CASRRGVYEQYF
TRBJ2-7 - - TRBV9 TGTGCCAGCAGCGCTAGGGGGTTGGGGGAGCAGTACTTC CASSARGLGEQYF
TRBJ1-5 - - TRBV5-6 TGTGCCAGCAGCCACCGAAACTGGTATAGCAATCAGCCCCAGCATTTT CASSHRNWYSNQPQHF
TRBJ1-5 - TRBD1 TRBV27 TGTGCCAGGTACTGGGACAGTTCCCCCCTAGCGGGGCCCCAGCATTTT CARYWDSSPLAGPQHF
TRBJ1-1 - - TRBV27 TGTGCCAGCAGTATCGGCGCAGGGGTAAAGACTGAAGCTTTCTTT CASSIGAGVKTEAFF
TRBJ1-1 - - TRBV2 TGTGCCAGCAAGGAGGGACACACTGAAGCTTTCTTT CASKEGHTEAFF
TRBJ2-7 - TRBD2 TRBV4-3 TGCGCCAGCAGCCCAGATCATTTGGCGGGGGCCTACGAGCAGTACTTC CASSPDHLAGAYEQYF
TRBJ2-1 - TRBD2 TRBV11-2 TGTGCCAGCAGCTTACTAAGGGGTTCTAGCGGGGGGTACAATGAGCAGTTCTTC CASSLLRGSSGGYNEQFF
TRBJ2-2 - - TRBV11-3 TGTGCCAGCAGCTTAGGAGGGTTGAACACCGGGGAGCTGTTTTTT CASSLGGLNTGELFF
TRBJ1-5 - - TRBV5-1 TGCGCCAGCAGCTTGGACCCCCTAGACTATAGCAATCAGCCCCAGCATTTT CASSLDPLDYSNQPQHF
TRBJ2-7 - TRBD1 TRBV6-5 TGTGCCAGCAGCTCAGGGACAGCGCTCTACGAGCAGTACTTC CASSSGTALYEQYF
TRBJ2-7 - - TRBV5-4 TGTGCCAGCAGCTTGGCGGGGGGCTTGGACTACGAGCAGTACTTC CASSLAGGLDYEQYF
TRBJ1-1 - - TRBV6-2/TRBV6-3 TGTGCCAGCAGTTGGAGGGGAGTCACTGAAGCTTTCTTT CASSWRGVTEAFF
TRBJ2-1 - - TRBV7-9 TGTGCCAGCAGCCCCTCGACCCGAGGGCAGTTCTTC CASSPSTRGQFF
TRBJ1-3 - - TRBV9 TGTGCCAGCAGCGTAGGCCCGCAGTTCTCTGGAAACACCATATATTTT CASSVGPQFSGNTIYF
TRBJ2-5 - - TRBV5-1 TGCGCCAGCAGCTTGGGTAATACAGCACCTCAAGAGACCCAGTACTTC CASSLGNTAPQETQYF
TRBJ1-2 - - TRBV29-1 TGCAGCGTGGCCCACAGATGGTCGGATGGCTACACCTTC CSVAHRWSDGYTF
TRBJ1-1 - - TRBV6-5 TGTGCCAGCAGTTACTCGTCGTTAGTTCGTGTCGCTGAAGCTTTCTTT CASSYSSLVRVAEAFF
TRBJ1-5 - TRBD1 TRBV28 TGTGCCAGCAGTCTCATGACAGGGGACCCTGACTACTATAGCAATCAGCCCCAGCATTTT CASSLMTGDPDYYSNQPQHF